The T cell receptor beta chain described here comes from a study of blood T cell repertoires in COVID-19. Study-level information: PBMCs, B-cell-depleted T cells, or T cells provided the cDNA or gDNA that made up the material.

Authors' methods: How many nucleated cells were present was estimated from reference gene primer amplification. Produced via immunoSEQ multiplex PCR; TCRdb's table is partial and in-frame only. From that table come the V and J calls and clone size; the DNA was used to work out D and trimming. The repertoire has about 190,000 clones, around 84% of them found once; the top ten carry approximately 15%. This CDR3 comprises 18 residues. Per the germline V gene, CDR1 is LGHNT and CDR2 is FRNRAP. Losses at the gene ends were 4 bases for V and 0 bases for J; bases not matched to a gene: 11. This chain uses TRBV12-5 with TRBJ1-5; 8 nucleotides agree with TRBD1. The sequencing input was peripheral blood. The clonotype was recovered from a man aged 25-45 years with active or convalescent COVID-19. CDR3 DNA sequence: TGTGCTAGTGGTTCCAGACACTGGGACAGGCTTAGCAATCAGCCCCAGCATTTT. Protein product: CASGSRHWDRLSNQPQHF. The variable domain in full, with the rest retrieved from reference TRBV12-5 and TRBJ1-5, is DARVTQTPRHKVTEMGQEVTMRCQPILGHNTVFWYRQTMMQGLELLAYFRNRAPLDDSGMPKDRFSAEMPDATLATLKIQPSEPRDSAVYFCASGSRHWDRLSNQPQHFGDGTRLSIL.